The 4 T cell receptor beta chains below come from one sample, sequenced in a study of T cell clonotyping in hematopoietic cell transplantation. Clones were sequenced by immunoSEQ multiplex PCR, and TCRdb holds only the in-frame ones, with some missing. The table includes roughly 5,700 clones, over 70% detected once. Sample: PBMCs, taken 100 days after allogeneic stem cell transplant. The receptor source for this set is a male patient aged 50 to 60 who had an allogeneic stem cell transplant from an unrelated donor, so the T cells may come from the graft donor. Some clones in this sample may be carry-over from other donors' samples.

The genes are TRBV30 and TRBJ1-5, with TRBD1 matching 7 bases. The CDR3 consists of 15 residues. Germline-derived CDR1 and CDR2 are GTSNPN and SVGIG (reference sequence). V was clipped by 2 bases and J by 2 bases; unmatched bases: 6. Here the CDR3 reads CAWSLGQTGNQPQHF. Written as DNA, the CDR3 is TGTGCCTGGAGTTTGGGACAGACAGGCAATCAGCCCCAGCATTTT.

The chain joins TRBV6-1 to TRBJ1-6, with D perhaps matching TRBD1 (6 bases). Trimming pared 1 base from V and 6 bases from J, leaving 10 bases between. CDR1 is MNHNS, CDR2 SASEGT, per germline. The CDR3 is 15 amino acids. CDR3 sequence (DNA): TGTGCCAGCAGTGAAGTGTCAGGGGTTAATTCACCCCTCCACTTT. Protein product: CASSEVSGVNSPLHF.

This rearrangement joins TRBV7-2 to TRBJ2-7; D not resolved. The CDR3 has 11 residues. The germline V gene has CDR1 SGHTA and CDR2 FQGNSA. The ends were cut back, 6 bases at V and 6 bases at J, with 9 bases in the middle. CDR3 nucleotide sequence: TGTGCCAGCAGTTCATCGATCGAGCAGTACTTC. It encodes CASSSSIEQYF.

CDR3 region: CAWGRTGYGYTF. DNA of the CDR3: TGTGCCTGGGGGCGGACGGGCTATGGCTACACCTTC. The J gene is TRBJ1-2, the V gene TRBV30; D not certain. The germline V gene encodes CDR1 GTSNPN and CDR2 SVGIG (reference sequence). The CDR3 runs 12 residues. Trimming removed 5 bases at V and 4 bases at J, with 11 bases between.